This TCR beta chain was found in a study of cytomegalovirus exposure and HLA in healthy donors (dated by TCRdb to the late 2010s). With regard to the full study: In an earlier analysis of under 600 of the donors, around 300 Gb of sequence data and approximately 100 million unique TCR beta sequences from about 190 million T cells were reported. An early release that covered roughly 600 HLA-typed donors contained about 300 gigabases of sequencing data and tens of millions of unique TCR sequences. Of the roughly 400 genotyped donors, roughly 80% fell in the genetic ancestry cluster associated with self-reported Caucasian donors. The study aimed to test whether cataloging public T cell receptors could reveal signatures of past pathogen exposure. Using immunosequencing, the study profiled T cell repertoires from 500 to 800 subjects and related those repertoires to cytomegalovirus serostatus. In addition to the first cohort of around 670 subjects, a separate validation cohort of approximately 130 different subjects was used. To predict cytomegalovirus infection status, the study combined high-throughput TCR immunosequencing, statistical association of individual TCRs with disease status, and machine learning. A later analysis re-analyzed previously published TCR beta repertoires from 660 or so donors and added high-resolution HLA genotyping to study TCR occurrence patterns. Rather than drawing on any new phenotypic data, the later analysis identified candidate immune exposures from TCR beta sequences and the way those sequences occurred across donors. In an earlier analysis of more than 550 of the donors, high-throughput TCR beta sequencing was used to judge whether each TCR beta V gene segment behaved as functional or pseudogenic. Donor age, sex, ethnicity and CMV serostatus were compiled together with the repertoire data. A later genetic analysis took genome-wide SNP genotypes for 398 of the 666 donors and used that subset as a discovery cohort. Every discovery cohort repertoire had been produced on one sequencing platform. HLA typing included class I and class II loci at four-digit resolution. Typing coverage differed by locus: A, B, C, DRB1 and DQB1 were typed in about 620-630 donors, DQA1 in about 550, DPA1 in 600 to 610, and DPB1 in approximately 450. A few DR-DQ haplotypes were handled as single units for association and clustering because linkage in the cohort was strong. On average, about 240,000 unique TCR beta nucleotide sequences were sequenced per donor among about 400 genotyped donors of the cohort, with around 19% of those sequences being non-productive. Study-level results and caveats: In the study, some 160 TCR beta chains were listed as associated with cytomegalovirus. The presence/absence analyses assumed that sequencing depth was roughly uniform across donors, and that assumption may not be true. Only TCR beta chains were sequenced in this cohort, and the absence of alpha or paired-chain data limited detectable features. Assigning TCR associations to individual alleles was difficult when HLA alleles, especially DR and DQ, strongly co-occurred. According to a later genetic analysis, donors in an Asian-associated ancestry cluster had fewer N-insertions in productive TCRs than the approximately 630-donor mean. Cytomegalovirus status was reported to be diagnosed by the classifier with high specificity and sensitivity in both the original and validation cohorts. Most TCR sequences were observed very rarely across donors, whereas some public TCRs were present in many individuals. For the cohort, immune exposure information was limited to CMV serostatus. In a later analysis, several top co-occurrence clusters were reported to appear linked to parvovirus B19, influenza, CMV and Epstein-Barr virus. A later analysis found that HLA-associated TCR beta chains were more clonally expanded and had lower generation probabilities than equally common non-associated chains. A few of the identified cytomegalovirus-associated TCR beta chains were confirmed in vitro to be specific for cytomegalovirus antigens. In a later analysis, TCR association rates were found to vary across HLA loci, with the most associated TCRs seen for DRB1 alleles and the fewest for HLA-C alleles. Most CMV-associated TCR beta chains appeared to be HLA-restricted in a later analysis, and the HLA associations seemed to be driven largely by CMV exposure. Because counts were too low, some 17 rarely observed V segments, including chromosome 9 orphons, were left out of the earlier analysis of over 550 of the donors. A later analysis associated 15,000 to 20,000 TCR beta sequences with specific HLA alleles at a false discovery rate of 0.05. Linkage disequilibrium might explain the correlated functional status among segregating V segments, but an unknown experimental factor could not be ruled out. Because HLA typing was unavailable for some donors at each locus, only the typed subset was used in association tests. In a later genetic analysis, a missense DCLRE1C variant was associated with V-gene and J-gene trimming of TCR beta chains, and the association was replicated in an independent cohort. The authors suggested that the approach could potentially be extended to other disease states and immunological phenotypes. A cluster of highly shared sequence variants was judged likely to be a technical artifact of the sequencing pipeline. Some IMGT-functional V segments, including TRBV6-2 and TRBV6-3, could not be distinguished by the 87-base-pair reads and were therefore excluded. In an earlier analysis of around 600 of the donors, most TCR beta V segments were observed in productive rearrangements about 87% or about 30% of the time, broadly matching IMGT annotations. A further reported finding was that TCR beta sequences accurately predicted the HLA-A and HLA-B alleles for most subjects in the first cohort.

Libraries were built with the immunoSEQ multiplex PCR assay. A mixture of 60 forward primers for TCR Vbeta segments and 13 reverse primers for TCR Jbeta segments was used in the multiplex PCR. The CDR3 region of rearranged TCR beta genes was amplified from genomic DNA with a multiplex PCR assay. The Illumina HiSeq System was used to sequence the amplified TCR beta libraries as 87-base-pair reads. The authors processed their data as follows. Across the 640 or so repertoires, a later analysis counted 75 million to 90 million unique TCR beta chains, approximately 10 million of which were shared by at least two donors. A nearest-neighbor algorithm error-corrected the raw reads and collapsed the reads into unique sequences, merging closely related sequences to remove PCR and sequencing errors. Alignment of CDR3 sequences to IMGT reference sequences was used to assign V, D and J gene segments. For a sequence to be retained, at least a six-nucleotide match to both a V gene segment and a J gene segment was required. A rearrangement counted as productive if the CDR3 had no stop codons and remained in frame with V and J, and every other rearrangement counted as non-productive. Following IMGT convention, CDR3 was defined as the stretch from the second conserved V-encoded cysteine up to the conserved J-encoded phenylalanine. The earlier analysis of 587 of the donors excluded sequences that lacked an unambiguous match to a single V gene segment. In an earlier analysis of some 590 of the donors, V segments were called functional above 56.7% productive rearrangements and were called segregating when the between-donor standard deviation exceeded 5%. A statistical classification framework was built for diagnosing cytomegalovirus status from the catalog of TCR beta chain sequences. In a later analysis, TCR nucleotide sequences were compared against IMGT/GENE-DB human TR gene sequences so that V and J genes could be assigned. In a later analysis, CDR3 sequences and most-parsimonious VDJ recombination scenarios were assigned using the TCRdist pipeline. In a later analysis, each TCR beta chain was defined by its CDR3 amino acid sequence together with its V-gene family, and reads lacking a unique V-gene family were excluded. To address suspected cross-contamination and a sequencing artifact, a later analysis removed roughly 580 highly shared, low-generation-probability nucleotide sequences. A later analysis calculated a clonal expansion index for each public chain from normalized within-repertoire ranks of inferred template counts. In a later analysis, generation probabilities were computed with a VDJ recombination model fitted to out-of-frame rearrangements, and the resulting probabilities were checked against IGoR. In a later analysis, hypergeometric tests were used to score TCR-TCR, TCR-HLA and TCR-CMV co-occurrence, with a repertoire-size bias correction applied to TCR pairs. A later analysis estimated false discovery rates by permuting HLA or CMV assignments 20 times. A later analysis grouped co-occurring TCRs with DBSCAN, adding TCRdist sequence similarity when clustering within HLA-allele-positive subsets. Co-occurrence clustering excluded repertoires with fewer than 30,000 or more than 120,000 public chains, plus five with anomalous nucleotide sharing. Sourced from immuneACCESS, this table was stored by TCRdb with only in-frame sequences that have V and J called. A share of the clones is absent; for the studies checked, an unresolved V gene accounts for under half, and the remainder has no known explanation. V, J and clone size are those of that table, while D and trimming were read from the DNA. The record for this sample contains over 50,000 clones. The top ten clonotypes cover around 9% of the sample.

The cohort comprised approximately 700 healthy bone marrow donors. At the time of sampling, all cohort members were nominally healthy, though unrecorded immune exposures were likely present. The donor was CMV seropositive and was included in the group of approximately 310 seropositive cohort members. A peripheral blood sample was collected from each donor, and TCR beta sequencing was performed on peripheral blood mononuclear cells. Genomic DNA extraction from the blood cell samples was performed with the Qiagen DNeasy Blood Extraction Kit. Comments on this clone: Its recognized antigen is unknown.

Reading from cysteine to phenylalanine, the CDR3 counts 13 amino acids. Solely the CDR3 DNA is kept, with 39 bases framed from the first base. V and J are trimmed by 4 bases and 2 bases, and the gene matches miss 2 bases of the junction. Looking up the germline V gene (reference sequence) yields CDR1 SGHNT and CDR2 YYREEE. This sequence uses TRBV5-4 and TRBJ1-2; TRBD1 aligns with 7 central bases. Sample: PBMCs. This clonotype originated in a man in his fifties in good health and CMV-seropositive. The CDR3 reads CASSRDSNYGYTF. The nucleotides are TGTGCCAGCAGCCGGGACAGCAACTATGGCTACACCTTC.